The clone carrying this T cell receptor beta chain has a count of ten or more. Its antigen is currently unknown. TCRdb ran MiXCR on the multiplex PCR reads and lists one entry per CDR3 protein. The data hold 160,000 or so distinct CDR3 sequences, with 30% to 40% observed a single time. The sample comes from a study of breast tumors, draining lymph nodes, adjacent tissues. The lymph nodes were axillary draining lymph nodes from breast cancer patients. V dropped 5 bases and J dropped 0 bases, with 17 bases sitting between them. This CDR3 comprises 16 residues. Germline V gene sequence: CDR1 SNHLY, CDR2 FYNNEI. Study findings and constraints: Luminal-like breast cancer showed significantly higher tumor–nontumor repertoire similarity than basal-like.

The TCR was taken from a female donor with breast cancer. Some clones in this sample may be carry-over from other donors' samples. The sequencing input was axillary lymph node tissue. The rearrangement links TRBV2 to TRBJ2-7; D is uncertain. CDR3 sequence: CASSFTSEDVSYEQYF. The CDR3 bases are TGTGCCAGCAGTTTTACGTCCGAGGACGTCTCCTACGAGCAGTACTTC. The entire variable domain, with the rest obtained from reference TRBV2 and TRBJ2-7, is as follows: EPEVTQTPSHQVTQMGQEVILRCVPISNHLYFYWYRQILGQKVEFLVSFYNNEISEKSEIFDDQFSVERPDGSNFTLKIRSTKLEDSAMYFCASSFTSEDVSYEQYFGPGTRLTVT.